This T cell receptor (beta chain) stems from a study of T cell clonotyping in hematopoietic cell transplantation. Study details: Pretransplant recipient samples were taken after cytoreduction.

This clone was counted only a few times. As yet, its antigen is unknown. V gave up 1 base and J gave up 6 bases, with 6 bases separating them. The CDR3 totals 11 residues. Per germline, CDR1 GTSNPN and CDR2 SVGIG (reference sequence). Libraries were prepared by immunoSEQ multiplex PCR; TCRdb keeps only in-frame clonotypes and omits some of them. The data hold tens of thousands of clones, with approximately 78% observed a single time. Time point indicated: recipient sample about 28 days before transplant, after cytoreduction. Blood collection times were about day -28 and days 30, 100, 180 posttransplant. Study-wide results and caveats: Recipient TCR diversity dropped after transplant; expanded clonotypes rose from day 30 to 180. Higher Inverse Simpson Index values in graft donor and pretransplant recipient predicted broader posttransplant TCR diversity.

V and J are TRBV30 and TRBJ1-1; no definite D call. The material sequenced was peripheral blood mononuclear cells, taken before stem cell transplant. The sequence was collected from a man between 60 and 75 years old with myelodysplastic syndrome. Some clones in this sample may be carry-over from other donors' samples. The CDR3 region has the DNA TGTGCCTGGAGTGGGCAATCTGAAGCTTTCTTT. Translating it yields CAWSGQSEAFF.